Listed below are T cell receptor beta chains from one sample, sequenced in a study of blood T cell repertoires in COVID-19. Assay used: immunoSEQ multiplex PCR; TCRdb lists only in-frame clones, some missing. The table records approximately 96,000 clones, around 90% of them present only once. What was sequenced was peripheral blood. These receptor sequences come from a human donor with COVID-19, enrolled during active disease. The donor label of this sample is uncertain. The CDR3 runs from the conserved cysteine through the conserved F or W. D genes are given only for firm matches. Size is stated for part of the rows, as once, few or many counts, or as a class when the clone is expanded.

>TRBJ2-5|once|TRBV4-2|TRBD2
TGTGCCAGCAGCCAAGGGGAGGGAGCGGGGGGCCAGAGGGAGACCCAGTACTTC
CASSQGEGAGGQRETQYF
>TRBJ2-7|NA|TRBV2|NA
TGTGCCAGCAGTGAGGAGGCCAGCTCCTACGAGCAGTACTTC
CASSEEASSYEQYF
>TRBJ1-6|NA|TRBV5-1|TRBD1
TGCGCCAGCAGCTTGGGGGACAGAAATTCACCCCTCCACTTT
CASSLGDRNSPLHF
>TRBJ2-5|NA|TRBV12-3/TRBV12-4|NA
TGTGCCAGCAGTCTCTCAGGTGGGGAGACCCAGTACTTC
CASSLSGGETQYF
>TRBJ1-3|NA|TRBV5-4|NA
TGTGCCAGCAAGAGGGAGATCTCTGGAAACACCATATATTTT
CASKREISGNTIYF
>TRBJ1-1|NA|TRBV18|NA
TGTGCCAGCTCACCCCCACAGGGAGGGAGGACTGAAGCTTTCTTT
CASSPPQGGRTEAFF
>TRBJ2-1|NA|TRBV6-5|TRBD1
TGTGCCAGCAGCCCGACAGGGGGGTACAATGAGCAGTTCTTC
CASSPTGGYNEQFF
>TRBJ2-3|NA|TRBV5-5|NA
TGTGCCAGCAGTCCGGCCCCGACGCCGCGGGAAGGGGCTACGCAGTATTTT
CASSPAPTPREGATQYF
>TRBJ1-4|NA|TRBV6-5|NA
TGTGCCAGCAGTTATGTAAATGAAAAACTGTTTTTT
CASSYVNEKLFF
>TRBJ2-6|NA|TRBV10-3|NA
TGTGCCGGGAGCGAATCCCTCTCTGGGGCCAACGTCCTGACTTTC
CAGSESLSGANVLTF
>TRBJ2-5|NA|TRBV27|NA
TGTGCCAGCAGTCCTACTATATACAGGGACCAAGAGACCCAGTACTTC
CASSPTIYRDQETQYF
>TRBJ2-1|NA|TRBV6-2/TRBV6-3|TRBD2
TGTGCCAGCAGTTACTCGATTATCACTAGCGGGAGGAGGACTTACAATGAGCAGTTCTTC
CASSYSIITSGRRTYNEQFF
>TRBJ1-2|NA|TRBV19|TRBD1
TGTGCCAGTAGTTCGGAAAGACAGGGCGGTGGCTACACCTTC
CASSSERQGGGYTF
>TRBJ1-3|NA|TRBV2|NA
TGTGCCAGCAGAGCTCCAGGAAACACCATATATTTT
CASRAPGNTIYF
>TRBJ1-2|once|TRBV5-1|NA
TGCGCCAGCAGTGAGGGAAATTCCTATGGCTACACCTTC
CASSEGNSYGYTF
>TRBJ1-5|NA|TRBV30|NA
TGTGCCTGGAGTGTACGAGGCCAAATAAGTCCCCAGCATTTT
CAWSVRGQISPQHF
>TRBJ1-1|NA|TRBV4-2|NA
TGTGCCAGCAGCCAGACCCGGGGCACTGAAGCTTTCTTT
CASSQTRGTEAFF
>TRBJ1-4|NA|TRBV28|TRBD1
TGTGCCAGCAGTTCCCAGGGGGAGCGTGAAAAACTGTTTTTT
CASSSQGEREKLFF
>TRBJ2-7|NA|TRBV5-1|NA
TGCGCCAGCAAAGAAAGTCCGGCAGGGGCCCCCCACGAGCAGTACTTC
CASKESPAGAPHEQYF
>TRBJ2-2|NA|TRBV6-6|TRBD2
TGTGCCAGCAGTTACAAAGCGGGAGACTCGGGGGAGCTGTTTTTT
CASSYKAGDSGELFF
>TRBJ1-1|once|TRBV19|NA
TGTGCCAGTAGTATTGGATTGTCGGGGGCTGAAGCTTTCTTT
CASSIGLSGAEAFF
>TRBJ2-5|NA|TRBV5-1|NA
TGCGCCAGCAGCGTTGGGGCAACCGCCCAAGAGACCCAGTACTTC
CASSVGATAQETQYF
>TRBJ2-7|NA|TRBV5-1|NA
TGCGCCAGCAGCGCCTTCACAGGAACCCCCCTGCTCGAGCAGTACTTC
CASSAFTGTPLLEQYF
>TRBJ2-2|NA|TRBV2|NA
TGTGCCAGCAACGAAGACACGGCGTCCACCGGGGAGCTGTTTTTT
CASNEDTASTGELFF
>TRBJ1-2|NA|TRBV6-6|NA
TGTGCCAGCAGTTACACCTTGACAGGTGGCTACACCTTC
CASSYTLTGGYTF